These 28 T cell receptor beta chains came from one sample sequenced in a study of cytomegalovirus exposure and HLA in healthy donors. In the PCR, 60 Vbeta and 13 Jbeta primers were used. TCRdb's copy holds only in-frame clones and misses some; the assay was immunoSEQ multiplex PCR. This repertoire includes around 200,000 clones. Input material: PBMCs. The receptors originated from a young woman in good health and CMV-seropositive.

This chain connects TRBV6-1 to TRBJ2-7; tentative D call: TRBD1 (5 bases). The germline CDR1 and CDR2 sequences are MNHNS and SASEGT. CDR3 length: 14 residues. V was cut by 3 bases and J by 9 bases, with 18 bases left in between. The CDR3 DNA is TGTGCCAGCAGTGACCTCTCATTGACAGCCTCGCAGTACTTC. Protein sequence: CASSDLSLTASQYF.

The rearrangement links TRBV7-2 to TRBJ2-7; D uncertain. The CDR3 spans 11 residues. V was clipped by 0 bases and J by 6 bases, with 3 bases between them. Germline CDR1 reads SGHTA; CDR2 reads FQGNSA. DNA of the CDR3: TGTGCCAGCAGCTTAGCCTTCGAGCAGTACTTC. Translating gives CASSLAFEQYF.

This sequence joins TRBV11-2 and TRBJ1-1; no clear D gene. CDR1 is SGHAT, CDR2 FQNNGV, per germline. V was trimmed by 4 bases and J by 6 bases, leaving 15 bases between them. The CDR3 extends over 14 amino acids. CDR3 protein: CASSSPGNGAEAFF. The CDR3 bases are TGTGCCAGCAGCTCACCGGGGAACGGCGCTGAAGCTTTCTTT. Drawing the rest from reference TRBV11-2 and TRBJ1-1, the complete variable domain is EAGVAQSPRYKIIEKRQSVAFWCNPISGHATLYWYQQILGQGPKLLIQFQNNGVVDDSQLPKDRFSAERLKGVDSTLKIQPAKLEDSAVYLCASSSPGNGAEAFFGQGTRLTVV.

V is TRBV4-1 and J is TRBJ1-1; TRBD1 matches at 12 bases. Trimming took 3 bases from V and 4 from J; bases not matched to a gene: 3. Germline V gene lookup returns CDR1 MGHRA and CDR2 YSYEKL. CDR3 size: 15 residues. The CDR3 loop is CASSQGGQGATEAFF. Written as DNA, the CDR3 is TGCGCCAGCAGCCAGGGGGGACAGGGGGCCACTGAAGCTTTCTTT.

The chain employs TRBV27 and TRBJ1-2; 7 nucleotides line up with TRBD1. V gave up 5 bases and J gave up 6 bases; unmatched junction bases: 15. Germline CDR1 reads MNHEY; CDR2 reads SMNVEV (reference sequence). There are 16 residues in the CDR3. CDR3 protein: CASSQAPDDRAHGYTF. The CDR3 DNA is TGTGCCAGCAGTCAAGCCCCCGACGACAGGGCCCATGGCTACACCTTC.

J is TRBJ1-2 and V is TRBV4-2, with 10 bases lining up with TRBD1. V lost 5 bases, J lost 5 bases, and 11 bases stayed unmatched. CDR1 and CDR2 from the germline V gene are LGHNA and YNFKEQ. CDR3 length: 16 amino acids. The CDR3 region has the DNA TGTGCCAGCAGCGACCTGCGCCGGGACAGGGGTTATGGCTACACCTTC. Translating it yields CASSDLRRDRGYGYTF.

This chain connects TRBV9 to TRBJ1-2; D is possibly TRBD1 (6 bases). Trimming removed 3 bases at V and 8 bases at J, with 11 bases between. CDR1 is SGDLS and CDR2 is YYNGEE in the germline V gene. This CDR3 is 12 amino acids long. CDR3 loop: CASSGTALGYTF. DNA for the CDR3: TGTGCCAGCAGCGGGACAGCTTTGGGCTACACCTTC.

This chain connects TRBV11-2 to TRBJ2-1, with 11 bases lining up with TRBD2. CDR3 length: 18 amino acids. Germline V gene data show CDR1 as SGHAT and CDR2 as FQNNGV. The V gene end was trimmed by 3 bases and the J gene end by 6 bases; junction bases not matched to a gene: 13. CDR3 in amino acids: CASSLLAGGVSLGNEQFF. For the CDR3, the DNA is TGTGCCAGCAGCTTGCTAGCGGGAGGTGTAAGTTTAGGCAATGAGCAGTTCTTC.

The CDR3 sequence is CASSTSTVPNYGYTF. In DNA form, the CDR3 reads TGTGCCAGCAGCACATCGACAGTTCCTAACTATGGCTACACCTTC. The chain combines TRBV7-9 with TRBJ1-2; D might be TRBD1 (5 bases). The CDR3 totals 15 residues. V dropped 5 bases and J dropped 0 bases, with 13 bases sitting between them. Germline CDR1 reads SEHNR; CDR2 reads FQNEAQ (reference sequence).

J is TRBJ2-5 and V is TRBV2; D gene unclear. The J call may be incorrect, as the DNA end agrees better with TRBJ2-7. This CDR3 comprises 11 residues. The V gene's germline CDR1 is SNHLY and CDR2 FYNNEI. The CDR3 region is CASSEVSEQYF. Here the CDR3 DNA reads TGTGCCAGCAGTGAAGTGTCCGAGCAGTACTTC.

This chain uses TRBV7-3 with TRBJ2-3; 8 bases line up with TRBD2. The germline V gene encodes CDR1 SGHTA and CDR2 FQGTGA. The CDR3 spans 16 residues. Trimming took 4 bases from V and 6 from J; bases not matched to a gene: 12. The CDR3 loop is CASSSTPGAGADTQYF. The DNA of the CDR3 is TGTGCCAGCAGCTCCACCCCAGGAGCGGGGGCGGATACGCAGTATTTT.

The V and J genes are TRBV7-8 and TRBJ2-7; D possibly corresponds to TRBD2 (6 bases). Deletions cut 5 bases from V and 6 bases from J, with 14 bases between. The CDR3 contains 13 residues. Germline CDR1 and CDR2: SGHVS and FQNEAQ. The CDR3 is CASSAGEVGEQYF. The CDR3, as DNA: TGTGCCAGCAGCGCTGGGGAGGTCGGCGAGCAGTACTTC.

V is TRBV6-1 and J is TRBJ2-7; the D gene is possibly TRBD1 (5 bases). The germline CDR1 and CDR2 sequences are MNHNS and SASEGT. With 3 bases removed from V and 1 base from J, the gap between germline ends came to 13 bases. The CDR3 consists of 15 residues. The CDR3 nucleotides are TGTGCCAGCAGTGATCACTTCAAGGGGTCCTACGAGCAGTACTTC. It translates to CASSDHFKGSYEQYF.

This chain joins TRBV5-6 and TRBJ1-3; 7 bases agree with TRBD1. The V and J ends lost 4 bases and 0 bases, in that order; junction bases with no gene match: 4. The CDR3 covers 15 residues. Germline CDR1 and CDR2: SGHDT and YYEEEE. In DNA form, the CDR3 reads TGTGCCAGCAGCGCGACAGGGAACTCTGGAAACACCATATATTTT. It specifies CASSATGNSGNTIYF.

The chain combines TRBV2 with TRBJ1-4, with 10 bases lining up with TRBD1. The CDR3 consists of 15 residues. The ends lost 4 bases at V and 4 bases at J; junction bases unmatched: 3. Germline V gives CDR1 SNHLY, CDR2 FYNNEI. The CDR3 region is CASSAGTGVNEKLFF. The CDR3, as DNA: TGTGCCAGCAGTGCCGGGACAGGGGTTAATGAAAAACTGTTTTTT.

V usage is TRBV10-2 and J usage is TRBJ2-7, with 7 bases fitting TRBD1. V lost 7 bases to trimming and J lost 1 base; unmatched junction nucleotides: 7. This CDR3 region has 14 residues. Germline lookup yields CDR1 WSHSY and CDR2 SAAADI. The CDR3 loop is CASKATGDSYEQYF. In DNA, the CDR3 is TGCGCCAGCAAAGCCACAGGGGATTCCTACGAGCAGTACTTC.

CDR3 sequence reads: CASSPPRGSKTQYF. The CDR3 nucleotides are TGTGCCAGCAGCCCCCCCCGGGGAAGTAAGACCCAGTACTTC. The chain carries TRBV13 and TRBJ2-5; maybe TRBD2 (5 bases). This CDR3 has 14 amino acids. V lost 5 bases, J lost 6 bases, and 16 bases lay in between. CDR1 and CDR2 (germline): PRHDT, FYEKMQ (reference sequence).

The chain is built from TRBV19 and TRBJ2-1; tentative D call: TRBD2 (5 bases). V shed 4 bases and J shed 7 bases, with 11 bases lying between them. The CDR3 is 13 residues long. CDR1 and CDR2 (germline): LNHDA, SQIVND (reference sequence). The CDR3 DNA reads TGTGCCAGTAGTACGACGACGGGGAATGAGCAGTTCTTC. It is translated as CASSTTTGNEQFF.

The J gene is TRBJ1-1, the V gene TRBV2; a possible D gene is TRBD1 (5 bases). The V end lost 2 bases, the J end lost 8 bases, and 9 bases lay between the germline ends. The CDR3 is 12 residues long. Germline assignment: CDR1 SNHLY and CDR2 FYNNEI. The CDR3 region is CASSERSGEAFF. The CDR3 DNA follows: TGTGCCAGCAGTGAAAGGTCAGGGGAAGCTTTCTTT. Based on the CDR3 plus reference TRBV2 and TRBJ1-1, the full variable domain is EPEVTQTPSHQVTQMGQEVILRCVPISNHLYFYWYRQILGQKVEFLVSFYNNEISEKSEIFDDQFSVERPDGSNFTLKIRSTKLEDSAMYFCASSERSGEAFFGQGTRLTVV.

The chain links TRBV19 to TRBJ2-1, with TRBD2 matching over 9 bases. The CDR3 is 13 amino acids. Germline loops: CDR1 LNHDA, CDR2 SQIVND (reference sequence). The ends lost 6 bases at V and 6 bases at J; junction bases unmatched: 3. The CDR3 DNA follows: TGTGCCAGTAGGCGGGAGGGGGTCAATGAGCAGTTCTTC. It translates to CASRREGVNEQFF.

V and J are TRBV30 and TRBJ2-7, with 16 positions matching TRBD2. Germline V gene lookup returns CDR1 GTSNPN and CDR2 SVGIG (reference sequence). The CDR3 length is 19 residues. Trimming cost V 7 bases and J 2 bases; bases outside gene matches: 17. CDR3 sequence reads: CAFSWEPGLAGGATYEQYF. In nucleotides, the CDR3 is TGTGCCTTCTCCTGGGAACCGGGACTAGCGGGAGGGGCTACCTACGAGCAGTACTTC.

The rearrangement links TRBV19 to TRBJ1-5; 9 bases map to TRBD1. Germline lookup yields CDR1 LNHDA and CDR2 SQIVND (reference sequence). The CDR3 loop spans 14 amino acids. V lost 10 bases to trimming and J lost 1 base; unmatched junction nucleotides: 5. CDR3 DNA sequence: TGTGCCACCTGGGACAGGGTAAGCAATCAGCCCCAGCATTTT. This codes for CATWDRVSNQPQHF.

The rearrangement joins TRBV9 to TRBJ2-1, with TRBD2 identical over 8 bases. V was pared by 8 bases and J by 2 bases, with 6 bases of the junction left unmatched. This CDR3 has 14 amino acids. CDR1 and CDR2 (germline): SGDLS, YYNGEE. The CDR3: CASAPGGTYNEQFF. For the CDR3, the DNA is TGTGCCAGTGCCCCGGGGGGGACCTACAATGAGCAGTTCTTC.

This CDR3 reads CASSPPGSRGRAEGYTF. The CDR3 DNA is TGTGCCAGCTCACCACCGGGTTCCAGGGGACGGGCTGAGGGCTACACCTTC. The J gene is TRBJ1-2, the V gene TRBV18, with D maybe TRBD1 (6 bases). The V gene lost 0 bases and the J gene lost 8 bases, with 22 bases spanning the gap. CDR3 length equals 17 residues. Germline lookup yields CDR1 KGHSH and CDR2 LQKENI. The entire variable domain, with the rest obtained from reference TRBV18 and TRBJ1-2, is as follows: NAGVMQNPRHLVRRRGQEARLRCSPMKGHSHVYWYRQLPEEGLKFMVYLQKENIIDESGMPKERFSAEFPKEGPSILRIQQVVRGDSAAYFCASSPPGSRGRAEGYTFGSGTRLTVV.

Worth noting for this clone: One end of the junction fails to match germline, which may point to a read error. The chain recombines TRBV6-6 with TRBJ1-5; D possibly corresponds to TRBD1 (6 bases). CDR3 length equals 14 residues. CDR1 and CDR2 from the germline V gene are MNHNY and SVGAGI (reference sequence). CDR3 in amino acids: CASTPTRGNQPQHF. CDR3 bases: TGTGCCAGCACTCCCACCAGGGGCAACCAGCCCCAGCATTTT.

The V gene is TRBV5-1, the J gene TRBJ1-1; D ambiguous. This CDR3 comprises 13 residues. Germline loops: CDR1 SGHRS, CDR2 YFSETQ. V dropped 0 bases and J dropped 3 bases, with 6 bases sitting between them. CDR3 DNA sequence: TGCGCCAGCAGCTTGGATAGTGACACTGAAGCTTTCTTT. It codes for CASSLDSDTEAFF.

The rearrangement links TRBV7-9 to TRBJ2-1; D gene ambiguous. Germline values: CDR1 SEHNR, CDR2 FQNEAQ (reference sequence). The CDR3 sequence is 13 residues long. Trimming removed 5 bases at V and 9 bases at J, with 14 bases between. This CDR3 is CASSQTMESEQFF. The DNA of the CDR3 is TGTGCCAGCAGCCAGACAATGGAAAGTGAGCAGTTCTTC.

The DNA of the CDR3 is TGTGCCAGCACTCTAAGCGACAGATCCTACGAGCAGTACTTC. It translates to CASTLSDRSYEQYF. This rearrangement joins TRBV7-9 to TRBJ2-7, with D possibly TRBD1 on 5 matching bases. The germline V gene encodes CDR1 SEHNR and CDR2 FQNEAQ (reference sequence). The CDR3 length is 14 residues. Trimming removed 7 bases at V and 1 base at J, with 14 bases between.